The T cell receptor (beta chain) under discussion was sequenced for a study of blood T cell repertoires in COVID-19 (dated by TCRdb to about 2020). Background for the entire study: Collaborator samples came from the United States, Italy and Spain and covered acute and convalescent phases of COVID-19. The material from the prospective study consisted of cDNA or gDNA derived from T cells, B-cell-depleted T cells, or PBMCs. Deeply sampled blood TCRbeta repertoires from subjects exposed to, actively infected with, or recovered from COVID-19 were included in the dataset. The repertoires were made available in a free public database intended to serve as a resource for research on the immune response to SARS-CoV-2. The samples were drawn from the first 160 participants of the ongoing ImmuneRACE study and from 1,254 subjects provided by 6 global collaborators. Nearly every sample came with metadata listing a de-identified subject ID, COVID-19 status, age in years and sex. HLA class I and class II types, where available, came from metadata supplied by the sample provider rather than from assay-based typing.

General study outcomes and caveats: Clinical and demographic metadata were provided uncurated, with the amount varying by source and participant.

TCRbeta CDR3 regions were amplified from genomic DNA using the immunoSEQ Assay, a bias-controlled multiplex PCR. Per the original workflow: Within the assay, amplification of reference gene primers was used to estimate how many nucleated cells each sample contained. To quantify the absolute abundance of each unique TCRbeta CDR3 rearrangement, sequence reads were collapsed and filtered. For each sample, productive Simpson clonality was calculated as the square root of Simpson's diversity index over productive rearrangements. Entries here come from immuneACCESS through TCRdb and include only in-frame sequences with V and J called. Some clones fail to appear in such tables; in the studies checked, an unresolved V gene covers under half of the shortfall, and the cause of the remainder is unknown. V and J calls and clone size are those listed in that table; D and trimming were worked out from the DNA. Recorded for this sample are approximately 160,000 clones; more than 90% of them occurred a single time. The ten most abundant clones make up 0.5% to 0.65% of the sample.

The collaborating institutions used their own protocols to collect whole blood in K2EDTA tubes. For TCRbeta analysis, collaborators shipped samples in one of three forms: frozen whole blood, isolated PBMCs, or DNA extracted from either of those sample types. From the cysteine through the phenylalanine, the CDR3 covers 18 amino acids. Just CDR3 DNA is preserved here, 54 bases in frame from base 1. V is pruned by 3 bases and J by 5 bases, leaving 13 bases of the junction without a gene match. CDR1 and CDR2 (KGHSH, LQKENI) derive from the germline V gene. A word on this clone: Which antigen it targets is not known. Base qualities are not provided; no much larger clone lies one nucleotide away.

This TCR was recovered from a man aged 50 to 60 with acute or convalescent COVID-19. Material for sequencing was peripheral blood. The receptor chain draws on TRBV18 and TRBJ2-3; TRBD1 lines up with 11 middle nucleotides. In nucleotide form, the sequence is TGTGCCAGCTCACCTCAAGAGGCCGGGACAGGGGGATTAGATACGCAGTATTTT. Its protein product is CASSPQEAGTGGLDTQYF.